The sequence of this TCR beta chain was determined in a study of response to subunit inactivated influenza vaccine. General observations from the study: Only a handful of new T cells, the authors suggested, are recruited with each seasonal influenza vaccination.

Germline V CDR1 and CDR2: SNHLY, FYNNEI. This CDR3 comprises 11 residues. Trimming removed 3 bases from V and 3 bases from J, with 2 bases in between. Via MiXCR, TCRdb re-called the RT-PCR reads, giving one row per CDR3 protein. The sample holds 550,000 to 650,000 distinct CDR3 sequences, approximately 10% seen once. In this sample, this clonotype turned up a few times. Its antigen is still unknown. Material: PBMCs from blood, obtained on the day of vaccination. The chain joins TRBV2 to TRBJ1-1; D gene unclear. The TCR comes from a man aged 45-60 years who received an inactivated influenza vaccine. CDR3: CASSDYTEAFF. The CDR3 DNA sequence: TGTGCCAGCAGTGATTACACTGAAGCTTTCTTT.